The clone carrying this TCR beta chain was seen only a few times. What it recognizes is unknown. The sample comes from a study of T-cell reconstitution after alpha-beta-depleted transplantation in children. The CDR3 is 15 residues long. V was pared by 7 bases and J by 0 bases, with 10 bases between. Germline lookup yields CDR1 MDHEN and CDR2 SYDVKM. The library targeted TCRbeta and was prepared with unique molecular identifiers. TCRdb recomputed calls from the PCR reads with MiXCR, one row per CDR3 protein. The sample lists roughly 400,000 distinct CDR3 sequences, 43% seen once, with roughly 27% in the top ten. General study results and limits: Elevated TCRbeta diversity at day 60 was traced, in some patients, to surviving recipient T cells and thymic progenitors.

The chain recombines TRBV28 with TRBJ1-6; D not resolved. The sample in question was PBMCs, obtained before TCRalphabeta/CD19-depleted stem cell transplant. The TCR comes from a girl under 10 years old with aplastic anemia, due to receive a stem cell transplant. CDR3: CASTGDRSYNSPLHF. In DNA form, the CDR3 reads TGTGCCAGCACGGGAGACCGCTCCTATAATTCACCCCTCCACTTT.